The 25 T cell receptor beta chains in this list originate from one sample, sequenced in a study of T cells in Graves' hyperthyroidism and ophthalmopathy. Regions amplified from RNA transcripts were the TCR beta CDR3 regions. With the HTBI primer set, the TCR CDR3 went through a first round of RT-PCR. A single record per CDR3 protein comes from TCRdb applying MiXCR to the multiplex PCR reads. The sample comprises some 500,000 distinct CDR3 sequences, around 14% of which are singletons, and 15% to 20% rests with the top ten. Sequencing was performed on blood. Receptors originate from a woman younger than 30 with Graves' hyperthyroidism.

V and J are TRBV27 and TRBJ1-2; no reliable D call. This CDR3 has 13 amino acids. The V gene lost 9 bases and the J gene lost 7 bases, with 18 bases spanning the gap. Germline CDR1 MNHEY, CDR2 SMNVEV (reference sequence). DNA for the CDR3: TGTGCCAGGTGTTATGTGTCAGTGAGTGGCTACACCTTC. It is translated as CARCYVSVSGYTF.

There are many counts of this clonotype. This chain joins TRBV3-1 and TRBJ2-2; D possibly matches TRBD1 or TRBD2 (5 bases each). Germline lookup yields CDR1 LGHDT and CDR2 YNNKEL (reference sequence). The CDR3 length is 16 residues. Trimming took 6 bases from V and 7 from J, leaving 21 bases between them. CDR3 in amino acids: CASRPTGARVVGELFF. The CDR3 region has the DNA TGTGCCAGCAGACCCACCGGGGCCCGCGTCGTCGGGGAGCTGTTTTTT.

This clonotype has ten or more counts. The genes are TRBV6-1 and TRBJ1-4; D is uncertain. V lost 4 bases to trimming and J lost 5 bases, with 11 bases between them. The CDR3 is made up of 14 amino acids. In germline, CDR1 is MNHNS, CDR2 SASEGT. Here the CDR3 reads CASSVREENEKLFF. DNA for the CDR3: TGTGCCAGCAGTGTAAGGGAGGAAAATGAAAAACTGTTTTTT.

This clonotype was detected many times. One junction end does not reproduce the germline sequence, and a read error may be involved. The chain recombines TRBV11-2 with TRBJ2-1, with D unclear. The CDR3 extends over 16 amino acids. Germline CDR1 is SGHAT and CDR2 is FQNNGV. In DNA, the CDR3 is TGTACCAGCAGCTTAGCCTCGAGGTCTGGGTACAATGAGCAGTTCTTC. Residues: CTSSLASRSGYNEQFF.

The V and J genes are TRBV12-3 or TRBV12-4 and TRBJ1-2; D not resolved. This CDR3 contains 12 residues. Trimming took off 4 bases at V and 4 bases at J, with 7 bases between the two ends. The DNA of the CDR3 is TGTGCCAGCAGTTACTCTACCTATGGCTACACCTTC. It specifies CASSYSTYGYTF.

This clonotype was detected ten times or more. V usage is TRBV12-3 or TRBV12-4 and J usage is TRBJ2-7; 14 bases line up with TRBD2. The CDR3 has 15 amino acids. Trimming took 5 bases from V and 3 from J; bases not matched to a gene: 3. As DNA, the CDR3 is TGTGCCAGCAGTCCGGGACTAGCGGGAGACTACGAGCAGTACGTC. Protein sequence: CASSPGLAGDYEQYV.

This clonotype was seen ten or more times. The chain is built from TRBV5-1 and TRBJ2-3; the D is unclear. Trimming left V 4 bases short and J 0 bases short, with 15 bases between. This CDR3 spans 16 amino acids. Looked up from germline, CDR1 is SGHRS and CDR2 is YFSETQ. Here the CDR3 reads CASSQEGQASTDTQYF. The CDR3, as DNA: TGCGCCAGCAGCCAGGAAGGTCAGGCTAGCACAGATACGCAGTATTTT. The complete variable domain, with remaining parts taken from reference TRBV5-1 and TRBJ2-3, reads KAGVTQTPRYLIKTRGQQVTLSCSPISGHRSVSWYQQTPGQGLQFLFEYFSETQRNKGNFPGRFSGRQFSNSRSEMNVSTLELGDSALYLCASSQEGQASTDTQYFGPGTRLTVL.

There are a few counts of this clonotype. The rearrangement uses TRBV10-3 and TRBJ2-2; D is perhaps TRBD1 (5 bases). CDR1 ENHRY and CDR2 SYGVKD come from the germline V gene. The CDR3 is made up of 13 amino acids. Deletions cut 7 bases from V and 3 bases from J, with 9 bases between. CDR3 protein: CAITPGYTGELFF. In DNA, the CDR3 is TGTGCCATCACGCCAGGGTACACCGGGGAGCTGTTTTTT.

This clonotype was found once. The chain carries TRBV9 and TRBJ2-5; perhaps TRBD2 as D (6 bases). Germline-derived CDR1 and CDR2 are SGDLS and YYNGEE. This CDR3 contains 15 residues. Trimming shortened V by 3 bases and J by 0 bases, and 12 bases separated the two germline ends. The DNA for the CDR3 is TGTGCCAGCAGCGGGTCGGGAGCGGACCAAGAGACCCAGTACTTC. Translation: CASSGSGADQETQYF.

This clonotype appeared many times. This chain uses TRBV5-6 with TRBJ1-1; D not certain. Germline V gives CDR1 SGHDT, CDR2 YYEEEE. Trimming removed 2 bases from V and 1 base from J, with 9 bases in between. The CDR3 length is 14 residues. CDR3 sequence (DNA): TGTGCCAGCAGCTTCGAGACGGAGAACACTGAAGCTTTCTTT. Amino acid sequence: CASSFETENTEAFF.

The V and J genes are TRBV14 and TRBJ1-2, with 7 bases aligning to TRBD1. Trimming took 0 bases from V and 8 from J; bases not matched to a gene: 9. This CDR3 comprises 15 residues. In germline, CDR1 is SGHDN, CDR2 FVKESK. CDR3 coding DNA: TGTGCCAGCAGCCAAGATCCAGGGGGTAGTAGCGGCTACACCTTC. Protein product: CASSQDPGGSSGYTF.

V usage is TRBV20-1 and J usage is TRBJ2-7; 8 bases line up with TRBD2. This CDR3 has 19 amino acids. V shed 6 bases, J shed 1 base, and the junction held 23 bases outside the gene matches. Per the germline V gene, CDR1 is DFQATT and CDR2 is SNEGSKA (reference sequence). CDR3 in amino acids: CSATVGALAGSRRSYEQYF. For the CDR3, the DNA is TGCAGTGCCACCGTCGGGGCCCTAGCGGGTTCCAGAAGGTCCTACGAGCAGTACTTC.

This clonotype was seen more than once but under ten times. The chain employs TRBV27 and TRBJ1-5, with D possibly matching TRBD1 (6 bases). The CDR3 has 16 amino acids. The ends were cut back, 3 bases at V and 5 bases at J, with 17 bases in the middle. The germline V gene encodes CDR1 MNHEY and CDR2 SMNVEV (reference sequence). CDR3 region: CASSFYGRGGDQPQHF. For the CDR3, the DNA is TGTGCCAGCAGTTTTTATGGCAGGGGAGGGGATCAGCCCCAGCATTTT.

The chain couples TRBV4-2 to TRBJ2-7; D not resolved. There are 18 residues in the CDR3. Germline-derived CDR1 and CDR2 are LGHNA and YNFKEQ. V lost 1 base, J lost 2 bases, and 21 bases lay in between. CDR3 DNA: TGTGCCAGCAGCCAAGTTAGGGTGGTGTGGGGTCCCACCTACGAGCAGTACTTC. It encodes CASSQVRVVWGPTYEQYF.

In this sample, this clonotype turned up many times. This sequence joins TRBV19 and TRBJ2-3; D is ambiguous. Germline CDR1 LNHDA, CDR2 SQIVND (reference sequence). The CDR3 runs 15 residues. Trimming left V 1 base short and J 0 bases short, with 8 bases between. The CDR3: CASSIGSVSTDTQYF. The CDR3 coding sequence is TGTGCCAGTAGTATAGGTTCGGTTAGCACAGATACGCAGTATTTT.

For this clonotype: A much larger clonotype is one base distant, so this may be a read error. V is TRBV28 and J is TRBJ2-2; weak D call: TRBD1 (6 bases). Trimming took 9 bases from V and 4 from J, leaving 12 bases between them. CDR1 is MDHEN, CDR2 SYDVKM, per germline. This CDR3 comprises 13 residues. CDR3 coding DNA: TGTGCCAGTCGGGACATCAGCACCGGGGAGCTGTTTTTT. Encoded protein: CASRDISTGELFF. Full variable domain (rest looked up from reference TRBV28 and TRBJ2-2): DVKVTQSSRYLVKRTGEKVFLECVQDMDHENMFWYRQDPGLGLRLIYFSYDVKMKEKGDIPEGYSVSREKKERFSLILESASTNQTSMYLCASRDISTGELFFGEGSRLTVL.

Comments on this clonotype: A clone one base away is much larger, so this may be a read error. V gene TRBV28 combines with J gene TRBJ2-5; 9 bases map to TRBD2. The CDR3 loop spans 15 amino acids. V was pared by 3 bases and J by 3 bases, with 5 bases of the junction left unmatched. In germline, CDR1 is MDHEN, CDR2 SYDVKM. The CDR3 DNA is TGTGCCAGCAGTTTTATAGCGGGAGTTAAAGAGACCCAGTACTTC. This encodes CASSFIAGVKETQYF.

This clonotype was seen at least ten times. The gene calls are TRBV24-1 and TRBJ2-5; TRBD1 aligns across 10 bases. CDR3 size: 15 residues. Germline lookup yields CDR1 KGHDR and CDR2 SFDVKD. The ends lost 6 bases at V and 4 bases at J; junction bases unmatched: 7. CDR3: CATSPDRGLVETQYF. CDR3 nucleotides: TGTGCCACCAGTCCCGACAGGGGGCTGGTAGAGACCCAGTACTTC.

This clonotype appeared many times. The CDR3 DNA is TGTGCCAGCAGACAAAACACTGAAGCTTTCTTT. Residues: CASRQNTEAFF. The rearrangement uses TRBV11-1 and TRBJ1-1, with D hard to call. Germline V gene data show CDR1 as SGHAT and CDR2 as FQDESV (reference sequence). The ends were cut back, 6 bases at V and 2 bases at J, with 4 bases in the middle. This CDR3 is 11 amino acids long.

This clonotype was found a few times. The chain has TRBV5-1 and TRBJ2-1, with 7 bases fitting TRBD1. Germline V lookup: CDR1 SGHRS, CDR2 YFSETQ. CDR3 size: 12 residues. J was trimmed by 10 bases and V by 7 bases; bases with no gene match: 8. The CDR3 here is CASRQGWMEQFF. DNA of the CDR3: TGCGCCAGCCGACAGGGATGGATGGAGCAGTTCTTC.

As to this clonotype: A much larger clone differs from this one at a single base, so this may be a read error. V usage is TRBV9 and J usage is TRBJ1-6, with D hard to call. The CDR3 runs 14 residues. Germline values: CDR1 SGDLS, CDR2 YYNGEE. CDR3 region: CASSEGFRNSPPHF. DNA of the CDR3: TGTGCCAGCAGCGAGGGTTTTAGGAATTCACCCCCCCACTTT.

This clonotype occurred many times. V is TRBV28 and J is TRBJ1-1; D is undetermined. Germline V gives CDR1 MDHEN, CDR2 SYDVKM. This CDR3 has 15 amino acids. Trimming left V 2 bases short and J 1 base short, with 11 bases between. The CDR3 sequence: CASSLPPLQNTEAFF. CDR3 in DNA: TGTGCCAGCAGTTTACCGCCCTTGCAGAACACTGAAGCTTTCTTT.

The chain combines TRBV19 with TRBJ1-2; 11 positions agree with TRBD1. The CDR3 sequence is 14 residues long. V shed 3 bases, J shed 8 bases, and the junction held 5 bases outside the gene matches. The germline CDR1 and CDR2 sequences are LNHDA and SQIVND (reference sequence). The CDR3 reads CASSIQDRGRGYTF. CDR3 sequence (DNA): TGTGCCAGTAGTATTCAGGACAGGGGGCGAGGCTACACCTTC. Combining the CDR3 with reference TRBV19 and TRBJ1-2 gives the whole variable domain DGGITQSPKYLFRKEGQNVTLSCEQNLNHDAMYWYRQDPGQGLRLIYYSQIVNDFQKGDIAEGYSVSREKKESFPLTVTSAQKNPTAFYLCASSIQDRGRGYTFGSGTRLTVV.

Ten or more counts support this clonotype. This chain links TRBV29-1 with TRBJ2-2, with a possible D match to TRBD2 (5 bases). The germline CDR1 and CDR2 sequences are SQVTM and ANQGSEA. V was trimmed by 6 bases and J by 5 bases, leaving 16 bases between them. The CDR3 contains 14 residues. The CDR3 loop is CSVALGRWTGELFF. CDR3 in DNA: TGCAGCGTGGCGTTGGGGAGATGGACCGGGGAGCTGTTTTTT.

This clonotype was counted at least ten times. The chain joins TRBV11-2 to TRBJ2-1; D gene unclear. Looked up from germline, CDR1 is SGHAT and CDR2 is FQNNGV. V was shortened by 0 bases and J by 6 bases, with 9 bases between the two germline ends. This CDR3 has 14 amino acids. This CDR3 reads CASSLDLGPNEQFF. The CDR3 nucleotides read TGTGCCAGCAGCTTAGATCTCGGGCCCAATGAGCAGTTCTTC.